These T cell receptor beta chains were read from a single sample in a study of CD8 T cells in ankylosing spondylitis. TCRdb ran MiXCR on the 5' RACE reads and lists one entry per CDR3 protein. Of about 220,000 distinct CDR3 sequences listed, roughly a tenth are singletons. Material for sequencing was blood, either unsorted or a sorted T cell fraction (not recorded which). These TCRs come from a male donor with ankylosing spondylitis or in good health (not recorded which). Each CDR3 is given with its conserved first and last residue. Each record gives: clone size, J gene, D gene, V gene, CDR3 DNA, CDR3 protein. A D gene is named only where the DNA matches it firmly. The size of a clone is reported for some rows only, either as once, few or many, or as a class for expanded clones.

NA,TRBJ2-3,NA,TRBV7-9,TGTGCCAGCAGCAACGCAGGGACAGATACGCAGTATTTT,CASSNAGTDTQYF
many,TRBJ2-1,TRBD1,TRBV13,TGTGCCAGCAGCTTAGAGGGGACAGCCCCAAATGAGCAGTTCTTC,CASSLEGTAPNEQFF
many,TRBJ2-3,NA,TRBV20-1,TGCAGGGGGGGGCCTAGCACAGATACGCAGTATTTT,CRGGPSTDTQYF
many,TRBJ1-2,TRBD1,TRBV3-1,TGTGCCAGCAGCCTAAGAGTAGGGGGCGATGTGAGTGGCTACACCTTC,CASSLRVGGDVSGYTF
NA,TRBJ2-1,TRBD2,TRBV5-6,TGTGCCAGCAGCCCACTAGCGGGGGACCACAATGAGCAGTTCTTC,CASSPLAGDHNEQFF
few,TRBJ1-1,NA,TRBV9,TGTGCCAGCGCCCGGGGAGGGCTGAACACTGAAGCTTTCTTT,CASARGGLNTEAFF
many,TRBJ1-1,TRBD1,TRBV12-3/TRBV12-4,TGTGCCAGCAATTCCGGGACAGAGAACACTGAAGCTTTCTTT,CASNSGTENTEAFF
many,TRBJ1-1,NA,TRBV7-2,TGTGCCAGCAGCAGGGACACCCGGCAGGGGAACACTGAAGCTTTCTTT,CASSRDTRQGNTEAFF
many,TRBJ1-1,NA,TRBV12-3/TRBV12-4,TGTGCCAGCAGTCCCTCGGACAGGAACACTGAAGCTTTCTTT,CASSPSDRNTEAFF
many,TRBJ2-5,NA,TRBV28,TGTGCCAGCAGCTTCGATCTTGTGGGAGAGACCCAGTACTTC,CASSFDLVGETQYF